This note documents a single T cell receptor (delta chain) sequence. Translating this DNA gives a protein that differs at residue 13 from the TCRdb one, which belongs to a much larger clone; a read error is likely, and the protein shown is this translation. These data are taken from a study of gamma-delta chains in newborns, infants, children. Study at large: Polyclonal expansion of innate γδ T cells after birth follows microbial exposure.

Germline V gives CDR1 TSWWSYY, CDR2 QGS. Trimming at V came to 1 base and at J to 2 bases, leaving 15 bases not matched to a gene. CDR3 length: 19 amino acids. TCRdb reapplied CATT to the reads. The sample lists more than 6,500 delta-chain clones, less than 2.5% occurring once. Sequencing used blood. The TCR was taken from a child who was a newborn, infant or young child, either healthy, febrile or measles-vaccinated (not recorded which). The chain employs TRDV1 and TRDJ1; 8 bases map to TRDD3. In DNA, the CDR3 is TGTGCTCTTGGGGAACCTGACCCTCGGGGACTGGGGGGTACCGATAAACTCATCTTT. Amino acid sequence: CALGEPDPRGLGGTDKLIF.